One and the same sample provided the 9 T cell receptor beta chains below, sequenced in a study of blood T cells in healthy people across ages. The second PCR ran roughly 7 to 12 cycles with a sample-barcoded 5' primer and J-beta primers. TCRdb analysed the 5' RACE reads with MiXCR anew, one entry per CDR3 protein. The data show 600,000 or so distinct CDR3 sequences, 40% to 55% seen once. Sequenced: blood. The receptors stem from a man older than 75 in good health.

This clonotype was found a few times. The rearrangement links TRBV29-1 to TRBJ2-5; TRBD2 matches 9 bases. Germline V CDR1 and CDR2: SQVTM, ANQGSEA. This CDR3 is built from 12 residues. Unmatched junction bases numbered 4, after V lost 6 bases and J lost 5 bases. CDR3 region: CSVRTSDETQYF. The CDR3 bases are TGCAGCGTCCGGACTAGCGATGAGACCCAGTACTTC.

This clonotype was found once. CDR3 DNA sequence: TGTGCCAGCAGCGTAGGGGCCCAGGGGGCGAGTGAGCAGTACTTC. Translating it yields CASSVGAQGASEQYF. The J gene is TRBJ2-7, the V gene TRBV9; TRBD1 aligns across 8 bases. V shed 0 bases and J 7 bases; nucleotides not matched to a gene: 9. The CDR3 runs 15 residues. Germline lookup yields CDR1 SGDLS and CDR2 YYNGEE.

This clonotype was seen only a few times. The chain couples TRBV5-1 to TRBJ2-1; 10 bases agree with TRBD2. Germline V lookup: CDR1 SGHRS, CDR2 YFSETQ. The CDR3 extends over 15 amino acids. V lost 1 base, J lost 10 bases, and 8 bases stayed unmatched. CDR3 sequence: CASSLSAGGGEEQFF. CDR3 DNA: TGCGCCAGCAGCTTGTCAGCGGGAGGGGGGGAGGAGCAGTTCTTC.

About this clonotype itself: Compared with germline, one end of the junction differs, possibly owing to a read error. As DNA, the CDR3 is TGCAACGTTGACGACGAAGAGACCCAGTACTTC. Translating gives CNVDDEETQYF. J is TRBJ2-7 and V is TRBV29-1; D uncertain. The DNA end lines up better with TRBJ2-5; the J call may be wrong. Germline lookup yields CDR1 SQVTM and CDR2 ANQGSEA. The length of the CDR3 is 11 residues.

V is TRBV11-2 and J is TRBJ2-1, with 9 bases fitting TRBD2. CDR3 length: 15 residues. In germline, CDR1 is SGHAT, CDR2 FQNNGV. J gave up 4 bases and V 0 bases, and 1 base lay outside the gene matches. The CDR3 reads CASSLEAGGYNEQFF. The CDR3 nucleotides read TGTGCCAGCAGCTTAGAAGCGGGGGGATACAATGAGCAGTTCTTC.

The CDR3: CASSLDGPGPRGYTF. CDR3 DNA: TGTGCCAGCAGCTTAGATGGGCCAGGGCCTAGGGGCTACACCTTC. V and J are TRBV7-2 and TRBJ1-2; D might be TRBD1 (5 bases). Germline V gene sequence: CDR1 SGHTA, CDR2 FQGNSA. The CDR3 is 15 amino acids. With 1 base removed from V and 8 bases from J, the gap between germline ends came to 17 bases.

This clonotype was observed a single time. The V gene is TRBV25-1, the J gene TRBJ1-2, with 9 bases aligning to TRBD1. The CDR3 covers 15 residues. V trimming: 4 bases; J trimming: 2 bases; junction bases outside the gene matches: 5. The V gene's germline CDR1 is MGHDK and CDR2 SYGVNS. The CDR3 protein is CASSASGTGNYGYTF. DNA of the CDR3: TGTGCCAGCAGTGCCTCCGGGACAGGGAACTATGGCTACACCTTC.

This chain uses TRBV29-1 with TRBJ2-1; D is possibly TRBD1 (5 bases). Germline-derived CDR1 and CDR2 are SQVTM and ANQGSEA. Trimming pared 4 bases from V and 6 bases from J, leaving 13 bases between. The CDR3 spans 13 residues. The CDR3 is CSVVGAQVNEQFF. The CDR3 region has the DNA TGCAGCGTTGTAGGGGCACAGGTCAATGAGCAGTTCTTC.

J is TRBJ1-1 and V is TRBV6-6; D remains unclear. Looked up from germline, CDR1 is MNHNY and CDR2 is SVGAGI (reference sequence). The CDR3 sequence is 15 residues long. The V end lost 2 bases, the J end lost 0 bases, and 10 bases lay between the germline ends. CDR3 DNA sequence: TGTGCCAGCAGTTACACCGGACGGATGAACACTGAAGCTTTCTTT. Protein sequence: CASSYTGRMNTEAFF.